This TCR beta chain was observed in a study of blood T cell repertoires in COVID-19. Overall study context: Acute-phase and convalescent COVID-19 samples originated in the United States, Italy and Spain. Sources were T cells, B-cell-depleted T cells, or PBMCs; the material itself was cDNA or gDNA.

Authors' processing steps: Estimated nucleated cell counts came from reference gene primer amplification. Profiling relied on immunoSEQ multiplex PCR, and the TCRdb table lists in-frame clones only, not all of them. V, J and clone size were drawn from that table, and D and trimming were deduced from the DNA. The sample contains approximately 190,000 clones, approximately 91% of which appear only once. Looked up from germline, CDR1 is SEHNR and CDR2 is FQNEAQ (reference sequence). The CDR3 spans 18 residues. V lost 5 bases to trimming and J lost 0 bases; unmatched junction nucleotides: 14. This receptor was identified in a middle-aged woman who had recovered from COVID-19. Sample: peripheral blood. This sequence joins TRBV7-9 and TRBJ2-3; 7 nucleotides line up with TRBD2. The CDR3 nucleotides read TGTGCCAGCAGCCAAAATGAGCTCCTAGCGGCTAGCACAGATACGCAGTATTTT. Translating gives CASSQNELLAASTDTQYF.